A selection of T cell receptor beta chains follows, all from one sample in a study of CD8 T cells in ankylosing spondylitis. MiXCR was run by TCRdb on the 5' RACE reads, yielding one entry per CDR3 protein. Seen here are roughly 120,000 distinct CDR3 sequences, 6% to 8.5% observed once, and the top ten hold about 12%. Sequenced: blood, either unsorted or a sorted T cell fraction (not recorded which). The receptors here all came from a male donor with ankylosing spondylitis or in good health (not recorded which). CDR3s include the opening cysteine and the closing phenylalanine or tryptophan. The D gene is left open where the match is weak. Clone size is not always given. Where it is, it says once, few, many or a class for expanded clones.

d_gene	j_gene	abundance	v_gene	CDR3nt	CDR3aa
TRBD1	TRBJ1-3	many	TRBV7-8	TGTGCCAGCAGCCCCTCTACAGGGGAAGATGGAAACACCATATATTTT	CASSPSTGEDGNTIYF
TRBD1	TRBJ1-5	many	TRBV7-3	TGTGCCAGCAGCCGAACAGGGGGCGCAGCCCAGCCCCAGCATTTT	CASSRTGGAAQPQHF
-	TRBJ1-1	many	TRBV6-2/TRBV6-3	TGTGCCAGCAGTTACTTTGTGCGCGTCATGAACACTGAAGCTTTCTTT	CASSYFVRVMNTEAFF
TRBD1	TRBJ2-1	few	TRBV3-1	TGTGCCTCCTGCCAACTGCCCGGACAGGGGGCCGGCAATGAGCAGTTCTTC	CASCQLPGQGAGNEQFF
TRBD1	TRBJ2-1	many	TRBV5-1	TGCGCCAGCAGCCCCTCCTCCGGGGGACAGGGTCGGGAGCAGTTCTTC	CASSPSSGGQGREQFF
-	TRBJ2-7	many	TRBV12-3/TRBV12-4	TGTGCCAGCAGCACGGGGTACTCCTACGAGCAGTACTTC	CASSTGYSYEQYF
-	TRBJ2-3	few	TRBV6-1	TGTGCCAGCAGTGAGGTTAGCCGCACAGATACGCAGTATTTT	CASSEVSRTDTQYF
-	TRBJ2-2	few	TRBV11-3	TGTGCCAGCAGCTTAGGTCGTACGAACACCGGGGAGCTGTTTTTT	CASSLGRTNTGELFF
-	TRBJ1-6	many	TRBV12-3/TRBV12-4	TGTGCCAGCAGCCCGACAGAAGCCGGGAATTCACCCCTCCACTTT	CASSPTEAGNSPLHF
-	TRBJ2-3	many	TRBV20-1	TGCAGTGCTAGATTCGGTAGCCCATACACAGATACGCAGTATTTT	CSARFGSPYTDTQYF
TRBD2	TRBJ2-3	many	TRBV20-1	TGCAGTGCTAGGGGGGGGAACACAGATACGCAGTATTTT	CSARGGNTDTQYF
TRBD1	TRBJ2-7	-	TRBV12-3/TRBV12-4	TGTGCCAGCAGTCCCCGGACAGGGGATAGTAACGAGCAGTACTTC	CASSPRTGDSNEQYF
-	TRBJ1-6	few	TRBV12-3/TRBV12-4	TGTGCCAGCACCCTTACAGGGAAATCACCCCTCCACTTT	CASTLTGKSPLHF
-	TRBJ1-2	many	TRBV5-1	TGCGCCAGCAGCTTGGAAGGGAGGGATGGCTACACCTTC	CASSLEGRDGYTF
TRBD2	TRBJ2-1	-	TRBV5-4	TGTGCCAGCAGGGAGGGACTAGCAACCAATGAGCAGTTCTTC	CASREGLATNEQFF
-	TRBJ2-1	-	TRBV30	TGTGCCTGGAAGGACTGGAGCTCCTACAATGAGCAGTTCTTC	CAWKDWSSYNEQFF
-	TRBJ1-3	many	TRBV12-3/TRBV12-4	TGTGCCAGCAGTGCGGACATTGCCAGCTCTGGAAACACCATATATTTT	CASSADIASSGNTIYF
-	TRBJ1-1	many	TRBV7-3	TGTGCCAGCAGCTTATGGTCAGTCATGAACACTGAAGCTTTCTTT	CASSLWSVMNTEAFF
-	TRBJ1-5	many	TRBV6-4	TGTGCCAGCAGCCCCGACATTAGCAATCAGCCCCAGCATTTT	CASSPDISNQPQHF
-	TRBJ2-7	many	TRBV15	TGTGCCACCAGCAGAGATTCATTCGGAGGCTACGAGCAGTACTTC	CATSRDSFGGYEQYF
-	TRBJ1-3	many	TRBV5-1	TGCGCCACTTCGATCGGGGGAACTGGAAACACCATATATTTT	CATSIGGTGNTIYF
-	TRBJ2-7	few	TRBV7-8	TGTGCCAGCAGCCATGGACCCTTAGACGAGGAGCAGTACTTC	CASSHGPLDEEQYF
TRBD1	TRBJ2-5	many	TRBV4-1	TGCGCCAGCAGCCGTCCGGACAGGGACCAAGAGACCCAGTACTTC	CASSRPDRDQETQYF
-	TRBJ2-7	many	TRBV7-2	TGTGCCAGCAGCTTAGTAGGGACACCGAGCTACGAGCAGTACTTC	CASSLVGTPSYEQYF
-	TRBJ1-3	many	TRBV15	TGTGCCACCAGCAGAGATAGGAGGTCTGGAAACACCATATATTTT	CATSRDRRSGNTIYF
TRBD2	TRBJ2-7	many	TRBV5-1	TGCGCCAGCAGCTTGTACCCGGGAGGAACCTACGAGCAGTACTTC	CASSLYPGGTYEQYF
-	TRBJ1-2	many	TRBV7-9	TGTGCCAGCAGCGTGGGCGGGACCGCAAATGGCTACACCTTC	CASSVGGTANGYTF
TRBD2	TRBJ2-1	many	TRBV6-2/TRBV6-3	TGTGCCAGCAGTTACGGTGGCTTAGCGGGGGGGCGTGGTAATGAGCAGTTCTTC	CASSYGGLAGGRGNEQFF
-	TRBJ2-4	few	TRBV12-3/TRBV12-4	TGTGCCAGCCGCAGGGGCGCCGCCAAAAACATTCAGTACTTC	CASRRGAAKNIQYF
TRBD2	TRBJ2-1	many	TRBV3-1	TGTGCCAGCAGCCAAGGTAGACTAGCGGGGGCCAATGAGCAGTTCTTC	CASSQGRLAGANEQFF
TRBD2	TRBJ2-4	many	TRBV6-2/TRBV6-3	TGTGCCAGCAGTTACTCGGAATCCCAGCGGGAGGGGGAAAGCATAGACATTCAGTACTTC	CASSYSESQREGESIDIQYF